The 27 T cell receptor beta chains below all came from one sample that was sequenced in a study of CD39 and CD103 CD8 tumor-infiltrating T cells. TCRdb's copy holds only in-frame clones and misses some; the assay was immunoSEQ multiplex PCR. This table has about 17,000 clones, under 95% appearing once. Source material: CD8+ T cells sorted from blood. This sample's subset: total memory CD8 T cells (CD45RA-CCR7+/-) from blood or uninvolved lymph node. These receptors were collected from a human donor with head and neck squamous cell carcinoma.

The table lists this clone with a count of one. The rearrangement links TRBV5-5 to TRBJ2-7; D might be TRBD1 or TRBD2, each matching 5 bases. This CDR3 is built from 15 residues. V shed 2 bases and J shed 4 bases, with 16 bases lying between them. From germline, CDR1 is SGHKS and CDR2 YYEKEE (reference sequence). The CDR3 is CASSFGGRSVYEQYF. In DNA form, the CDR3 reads TGTGCCAGCAGCTTTGGGGGACGGTCTGTATACGAGCAGTACTTC.

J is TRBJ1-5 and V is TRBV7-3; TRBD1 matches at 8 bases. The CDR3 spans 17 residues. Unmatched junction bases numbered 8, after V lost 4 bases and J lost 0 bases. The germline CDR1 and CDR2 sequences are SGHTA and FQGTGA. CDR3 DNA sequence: TGTGCCAGCAGCTCCAGGACAGGGACGTATAGCAATCAGCCCCAGCATTTT. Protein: CASSSRTGTYSNQPQHF.

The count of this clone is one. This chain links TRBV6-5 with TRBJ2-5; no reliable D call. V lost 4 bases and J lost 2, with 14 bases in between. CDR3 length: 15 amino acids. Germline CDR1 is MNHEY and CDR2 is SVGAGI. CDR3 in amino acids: CASSSGRLRQETQYF. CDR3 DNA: TGTGCCAGCAGTTCAGGCAGACTTAGACAAGAGACCCAGTACTTC.

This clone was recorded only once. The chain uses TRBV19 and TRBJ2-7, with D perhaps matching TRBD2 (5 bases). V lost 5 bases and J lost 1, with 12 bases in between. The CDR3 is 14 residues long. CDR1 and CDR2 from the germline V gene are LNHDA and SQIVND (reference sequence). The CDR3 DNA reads TGTGCCAGTAGTCTACTGGGAGAATCCTACGAGCAGTACTTC. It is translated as CASSLLGESYEQYF.

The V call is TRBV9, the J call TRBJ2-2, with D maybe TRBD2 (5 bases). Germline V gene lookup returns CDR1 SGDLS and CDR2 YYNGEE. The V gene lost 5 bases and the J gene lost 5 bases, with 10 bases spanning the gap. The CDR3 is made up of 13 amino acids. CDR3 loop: CASRGEWTGELFF. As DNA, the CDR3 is TGTGCCAGCAGGGGAGAGTGGACCGGGGAGCTGTTTTTT.

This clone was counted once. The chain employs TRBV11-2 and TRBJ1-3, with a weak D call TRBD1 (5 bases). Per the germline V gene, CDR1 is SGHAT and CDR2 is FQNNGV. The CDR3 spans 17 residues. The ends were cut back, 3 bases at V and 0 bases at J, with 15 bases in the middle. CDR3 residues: CASSFESQGFSGNTIYF. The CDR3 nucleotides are TGTGCCAGCAGCTTCGAATCCCAGGGATTCTCTGGAAACACCATATATTTT. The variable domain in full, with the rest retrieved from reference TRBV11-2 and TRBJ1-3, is EAGVAQSPRYKIIEKRQSVAFWCNPISGHATLYWYQQILGQGPKLLIQFQNNGVVDDSQLPKDRFSAERLKGVDSTLKIQPAKLEDSAVYLCASSFESQGFSGNTIYFGEGSWLTVV.

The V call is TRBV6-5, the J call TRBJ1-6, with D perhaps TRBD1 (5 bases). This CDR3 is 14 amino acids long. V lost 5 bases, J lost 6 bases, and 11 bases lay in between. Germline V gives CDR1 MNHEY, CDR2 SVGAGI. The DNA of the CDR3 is TGTGCCAGCAGTCCCCAGGGACTTAATTCACCCCTCCACTTT. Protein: CASSPQGLNSPLHF.

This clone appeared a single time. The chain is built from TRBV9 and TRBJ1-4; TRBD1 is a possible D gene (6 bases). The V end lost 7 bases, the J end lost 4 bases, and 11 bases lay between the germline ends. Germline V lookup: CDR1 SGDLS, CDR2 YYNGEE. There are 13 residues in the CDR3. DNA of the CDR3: TGTGCCAGCTCGGACAGCTATAATGAAAAACTGTTTTTT. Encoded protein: CASSDSYNEKLFF.

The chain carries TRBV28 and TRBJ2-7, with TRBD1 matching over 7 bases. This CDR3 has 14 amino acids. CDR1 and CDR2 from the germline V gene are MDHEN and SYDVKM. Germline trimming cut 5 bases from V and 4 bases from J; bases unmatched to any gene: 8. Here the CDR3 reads CASSSRGIRYEQYF. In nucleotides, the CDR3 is TGTGCCAGCAGTAGCAGGGGGATACGATACGAGCAGTACTTC.

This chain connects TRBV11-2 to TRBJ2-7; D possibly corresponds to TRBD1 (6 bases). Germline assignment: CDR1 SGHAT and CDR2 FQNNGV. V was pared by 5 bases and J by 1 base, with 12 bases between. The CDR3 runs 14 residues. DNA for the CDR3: TGTGCCAGCAGCGTCTTTACAGGGTCCTACGAGCAGTACTTC. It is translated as CASSVFTGSYEQYF.

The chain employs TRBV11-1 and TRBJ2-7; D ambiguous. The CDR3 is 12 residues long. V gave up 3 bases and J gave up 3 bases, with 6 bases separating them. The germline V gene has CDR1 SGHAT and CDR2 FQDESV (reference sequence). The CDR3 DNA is TGTGCCAGCAGCTTGTCCAGCTACGAGCAGTACTTC. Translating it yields CASSLSSYEQYF.

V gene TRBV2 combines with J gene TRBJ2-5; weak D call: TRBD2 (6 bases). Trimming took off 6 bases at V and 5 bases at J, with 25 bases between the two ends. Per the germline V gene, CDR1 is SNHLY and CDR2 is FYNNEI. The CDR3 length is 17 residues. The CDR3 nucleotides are TGTGCCAGCAGCAAACCCGGGGGTCCTTGGCTGGGGGAGACCCAGTACTTC. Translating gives CASSKPGGPWLGETQYF.

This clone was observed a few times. CDR3 region: CASSDGIGATDTQYF. As DNA, the CDR3 is TGTGCCAGCAGTGATGGGATTGGAGCCACAGATACGCAGTATTTT. The chain joins TRBV25-1 to TRBJ2-3; D is unresolved. Trimming stripped 3 bases from V and 2 bases from J, with 12 bases between. This CDR3 spans 15 amino acids. Germline CDR1 reads MGHDK; CDR2 reads SYGVNS. Full variable domain (outside the CDR3, taken from reference TRBV25-1 and TRBJ2-3): EADIYQTPRYLVIGTGKKITLECSQTMGHDKMYWYQQDPGMELHLIHYSYGVNSTEKGDLSSESTVSRIRTEHFPLTLESARPSHTSQYLCASSDGIGATDTQYFGPGTRLTVL.

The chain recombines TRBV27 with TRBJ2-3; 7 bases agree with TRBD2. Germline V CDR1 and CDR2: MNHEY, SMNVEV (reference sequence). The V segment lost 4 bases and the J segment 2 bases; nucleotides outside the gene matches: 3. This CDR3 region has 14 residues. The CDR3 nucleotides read TGTGCCAGCAGTTCGGGGGGACTCACAGATACGCAGTATTTT. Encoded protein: CASSSGGLTDTQYF.

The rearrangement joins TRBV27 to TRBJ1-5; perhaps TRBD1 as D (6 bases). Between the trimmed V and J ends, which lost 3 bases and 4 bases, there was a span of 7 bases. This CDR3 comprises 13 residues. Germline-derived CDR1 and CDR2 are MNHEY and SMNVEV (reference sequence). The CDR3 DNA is TGTGCCAGCAGTTTTCAGGGGAATCAGCCCCAGCATTTT. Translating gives CASSFQGNQPQHF.

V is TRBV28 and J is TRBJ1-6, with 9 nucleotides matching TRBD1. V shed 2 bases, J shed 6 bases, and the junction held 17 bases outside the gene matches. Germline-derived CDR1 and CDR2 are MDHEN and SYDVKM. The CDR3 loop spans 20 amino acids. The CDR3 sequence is CASSLREDRGTLRRNSPLHF. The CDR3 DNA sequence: TGTGCCAGCAGTTTAAGGGAGGACAGGGGAACCTTAAGGCGTAATTCACCCCTCCACTTT. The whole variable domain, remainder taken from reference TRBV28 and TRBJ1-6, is DVKVTQSSRYLVKRTGEKVFLECVQDMDHENMFWYRQDPGLGLRLIYFSYDVKMKEKGDIPEGYSVSREKKERFSLILESASTNQTSMYLCASSLREDRGTLRRNSPLHFGNGTRLTVT.

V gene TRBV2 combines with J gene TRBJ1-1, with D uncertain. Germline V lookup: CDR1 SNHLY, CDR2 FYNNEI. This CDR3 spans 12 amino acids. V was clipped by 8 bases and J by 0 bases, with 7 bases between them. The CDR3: CASVALNTEAFF. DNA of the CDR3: TGTGCCAGCGTCGCCTTGAACACTGAAGCTTTCTTT.

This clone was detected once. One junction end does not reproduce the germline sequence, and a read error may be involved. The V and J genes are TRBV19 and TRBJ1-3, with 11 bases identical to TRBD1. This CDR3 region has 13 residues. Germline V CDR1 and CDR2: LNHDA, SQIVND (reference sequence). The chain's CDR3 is CASSPRTGGLFIF. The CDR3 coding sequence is TGTGCCAGTAGTCCCAGGACAGGGGGCTTGTTTATATTT.

This CDR3 reads CATRGATEDGDTIYF. DNA for the CDR3: TGTGCCACCAGGGGGGCCACAGAGGACGGCGACACCATATATTTT. This sequence joins TRBV6-4 and TRBJ1-3; TRBD1 matches at 7 bases. Germline V gives CDR1 MRHNA, CDR2 SNTAGT. V was clipped by 10 bases and J by 8 bases; unmatched bases: 17. CDR3 length equals 15 residues.

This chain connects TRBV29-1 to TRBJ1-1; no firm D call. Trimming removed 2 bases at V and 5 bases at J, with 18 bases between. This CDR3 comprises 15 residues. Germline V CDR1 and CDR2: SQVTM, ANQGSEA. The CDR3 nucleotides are TGCAGCGTTGAAATTTTCCGGCAGGCGGGAACTGAAGCTTTCTTT. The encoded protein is CSVEIFRQAGTEAFF.

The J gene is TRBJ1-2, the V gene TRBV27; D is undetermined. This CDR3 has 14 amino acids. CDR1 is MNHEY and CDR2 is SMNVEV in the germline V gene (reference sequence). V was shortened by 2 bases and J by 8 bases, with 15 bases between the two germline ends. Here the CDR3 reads CASSLMAGSGGYTF. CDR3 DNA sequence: TGTGCCAGCAGTTTAATGGCCGGATCGGGAGGCTACACCTTC.

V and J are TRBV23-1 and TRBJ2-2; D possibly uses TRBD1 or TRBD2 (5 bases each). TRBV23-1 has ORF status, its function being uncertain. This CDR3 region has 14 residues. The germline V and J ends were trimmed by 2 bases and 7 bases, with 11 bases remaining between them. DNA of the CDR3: TGCGCCAGCAGTCAAATGAGGGGTGACGGGGAGCTGTTTTTT. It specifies CASSQMRGDGELFF.

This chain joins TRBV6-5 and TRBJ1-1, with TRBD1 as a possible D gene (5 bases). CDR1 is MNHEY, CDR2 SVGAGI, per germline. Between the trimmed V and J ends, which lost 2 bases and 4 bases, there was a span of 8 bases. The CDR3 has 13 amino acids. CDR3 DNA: TGTGCCAGCAGTTACGAGGGGAGCACTGAAGCTTTCTTT. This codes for CASSYEGSTEAFF.

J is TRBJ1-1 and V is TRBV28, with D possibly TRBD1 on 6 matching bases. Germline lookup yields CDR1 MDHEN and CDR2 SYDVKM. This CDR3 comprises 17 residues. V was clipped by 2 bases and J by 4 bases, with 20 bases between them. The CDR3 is CASSLGWTVEGSTEAFF. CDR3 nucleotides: TGTGCCAGCAGTTTAGGGTGGACAGTTGAGGGGAGCACTGAAGCTTTCTTT.

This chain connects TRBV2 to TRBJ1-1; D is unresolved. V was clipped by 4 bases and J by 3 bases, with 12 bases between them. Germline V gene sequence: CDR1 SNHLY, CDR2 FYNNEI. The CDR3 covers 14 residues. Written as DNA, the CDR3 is TGTGCCAGCAGTGTCCTTTTGGGCGACACTGAAGCTTTCTTT. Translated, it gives CASSVLLGDTEAFF.

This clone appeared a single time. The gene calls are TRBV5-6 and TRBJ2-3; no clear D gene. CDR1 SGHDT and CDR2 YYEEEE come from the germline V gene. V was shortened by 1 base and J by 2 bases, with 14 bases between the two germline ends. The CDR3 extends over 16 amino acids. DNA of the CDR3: TGTGCCAGCAGCTTGTCGGTCGAGCCTCCCACAGATACGCAGTATTTT. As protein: CASSLSVEPPTDTQYF.

The CDR3 nucleotides are TGTGCCATCAGTGGGGGCACCCAAGACCTATATGGCTACACCTTC. Encoded protein: CAISGGTQDLYGYTF. The chain couples TRBV10-3 to TRBJ1-2, with D possibly being TRBD1 (5 bases). The germline V and J ends were trimmed by 4 bases and 5 bases, with 17 bases remaining between them. The CDR3 has 15 amino acids. CDR1 ENHRY and CDR2 SYGVKD come from the germline V gene.